This is a list of T cell receptor beta chains from one sample in a study of T cell responses to AZD1222 COVID-19 vaccine. The repertoire was sequenced with immunoSEQ multiplex PCR; TCRdb's copy has only in-frame clones and lacks some. This repertoire shows about 170,000 clones, around 88% found once; its top ten account for around 1%. This material consisted of peripheral blood, taken 28 days after the second AZD1222 dose. These TCRs come from an adult who received the AZD1222 COVID-19 vaccine. The conserved cysteine and the conserved F or W are not part of the CDR3 here. D genes are given only for firm matches.

TRBV4-1	TRBD1	TRBJ1-2	ASSQVDRDNYGYT
TRBV5-5	NA	TRBJ1-4	ASSPLEFGKLF
TRBV6-5	TRBD1	TRBJ2-7	ASSYRGQGEQY
TRBV4-1	NA	TRBJ1-5	ASSQVAGPSDQPQH
TRBV9	NA	TRBJ1-1	ASTIGALNTEAF
TRBV2	TRBD1	TRBJ1-2	ASSAAGGVYGYT
TRBV9	NA	TRBJ1-3	ASSRVSGNTIY
TRBV12-5	NA	TRBJ1-5	ASGPTDGANQPQH
TRBV5-4	NA	TRBJ1-1	AGSRGSGVNTEAF
TRBV7-2	NA	TRBJ2-2	ASSLQAGLVTGELF
TRBV23-1	NA	TRBJ2-3	ASRNKDTQY
TRBV4-1	NA	TRBJ2-6	ASSPSPPRGYGANVLT
TRBV5-1	NA	TRBJ2-6	ATQLWGSGANVLT
TRBV11-2	NA	TRBJ2-3	ASTGLSTDTQY
TRBV6-5	TRBD1	TRBJ1-5	ASSYIDRVRDQPQH
TRBV6-5	NA	TRBJ1-1	ASTPPGKKTEAF
TRBV18	NA	TRBJ2-7	ASSPTLRRGAYEQY
TRBV19	TRBD1	TRBJ1-5	ASRPDRPNQPQH
TRBV9	NA	TRBJ1-2	ASSPTGMGGYT
TRBV11-1	NA	TRBJ2-5	ASSLGRVQETQY
TRBV11-2	NA	TRBJ1-4	ASSRSHGHNEKLF
TRBV6-2/TRBV6-3	NA	TRBJ2-1	ASSYDDLDFTEQF
TRBV19	TRBD1	TRBJ2-5	AIRQGWTGTQY
TRBV7-9	NA	TRBJ2-1	ASSYGVLEQF
TRBV2	NA	TRBJ2-7	ASSILTYEQY
TRBV7-8	NA	TRBJ1-4	ASSLGRATNEKLF
TRBV5-6	TRBD1	TRBJ2-5	ASSWDSGIWGETQY
TRBV10-2	NA	TRBJ1-1	ASSSPNTEAF
TRBV18	NA	TRBJ2-1	ASSPLNSREQVLF